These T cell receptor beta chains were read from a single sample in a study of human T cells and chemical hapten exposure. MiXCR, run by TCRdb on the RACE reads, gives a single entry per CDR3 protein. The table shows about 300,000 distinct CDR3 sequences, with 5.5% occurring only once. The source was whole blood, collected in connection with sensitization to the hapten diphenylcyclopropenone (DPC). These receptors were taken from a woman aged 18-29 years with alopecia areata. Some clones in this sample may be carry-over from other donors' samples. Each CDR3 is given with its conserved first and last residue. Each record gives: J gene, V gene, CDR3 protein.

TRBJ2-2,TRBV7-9,CASSSAGTGTGELFF
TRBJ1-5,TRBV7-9,CASSQNRGQPQHF
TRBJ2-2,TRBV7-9,CASSSRGGNTGELFF
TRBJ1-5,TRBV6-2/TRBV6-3,CASSYAVNQPQHF
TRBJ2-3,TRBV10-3,CATEGLSTDTQYF
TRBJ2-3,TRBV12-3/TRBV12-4,CASSSSGVTDTQYF
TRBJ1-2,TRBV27,CASSLIGEMDGYTF
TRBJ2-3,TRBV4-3,CASSPGLSPTDTQYF
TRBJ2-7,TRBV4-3,CASSQVATASSYEQYF
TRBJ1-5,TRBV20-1,CSAMNRRTNQPQHF
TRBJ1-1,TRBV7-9,CASSFYNQNTEAFF
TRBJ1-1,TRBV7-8,CASSLALTGQEAFF
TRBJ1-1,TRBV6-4,CASSEVGGLSEAFF
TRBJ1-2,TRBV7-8,CASSPYRVVSGTNYGYTF
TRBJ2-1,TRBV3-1,CASSPRTFSDYNEQFF
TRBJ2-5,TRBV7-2,CASSLGLAQETQYF
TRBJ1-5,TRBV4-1,CASSQVNQPQHF
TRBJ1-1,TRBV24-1,CATSEGRGEAFF
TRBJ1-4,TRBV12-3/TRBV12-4,CASSFMGDPNEKLFF
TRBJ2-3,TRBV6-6,CASSYGLAGAYNTQYF
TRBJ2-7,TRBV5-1,CASSLSGTAPLEQYF
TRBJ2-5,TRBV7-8,CASTRLQETQYF